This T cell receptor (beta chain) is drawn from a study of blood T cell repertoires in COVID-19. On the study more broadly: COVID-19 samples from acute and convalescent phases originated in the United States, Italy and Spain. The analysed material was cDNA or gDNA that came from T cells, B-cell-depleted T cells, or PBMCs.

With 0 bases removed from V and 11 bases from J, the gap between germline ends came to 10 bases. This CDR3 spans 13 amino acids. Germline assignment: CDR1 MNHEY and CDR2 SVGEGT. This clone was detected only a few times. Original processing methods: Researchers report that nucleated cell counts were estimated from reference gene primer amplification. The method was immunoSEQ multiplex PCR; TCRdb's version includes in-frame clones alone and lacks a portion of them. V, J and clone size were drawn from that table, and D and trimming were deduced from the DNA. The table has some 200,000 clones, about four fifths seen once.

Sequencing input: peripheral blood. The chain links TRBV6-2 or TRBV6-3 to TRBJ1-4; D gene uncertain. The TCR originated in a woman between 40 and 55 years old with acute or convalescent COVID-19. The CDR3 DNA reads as TGTGCCAGCAGTTACTCCGGGGTTGGGAAACTGTTTTTT. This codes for CASSYSGVGKLFF.